The TCR beta chain under discussion was sequenced for a study of blood T cells in healthy people across ages. Study-wide points: When set beside aged donors, long-lived donors presented more naive CD4+ cells and higher diversity.

The individuals who served as donors were healthy Caucasians living in Russia, aged about 6 to 95. As regards this clonotype: Its antigen is still unknown.

CDR3 length: 13 residues. With 7 bases removed from V and 5 bases from J, the gap between germline ends came to 13 bases. In germline, CDR1 is SGHNT, CDR2 YYREEE (reference sequence). Through a sample-barcoded 5' primer and a J-beta primer mix, a second PCR was run for 7 to 11 cycles. Sequencing yielded, for each sample, at least 2.5 million paired-end reads carrying CDR3. Each CDR3 protein is one row after TCRdb ran MiXCR on the 5' RACE reads. The sample carries fewer than 2 million distinct CDR3 sequences, 35% to 50% recorded once. The sample comprised blood. The TCR was taken from a human donor in good health. V and J are TRBV5-4 and TRBJ2-1; D not certain. CDR3 DNA sequence: TGTGCCAGCGGAACCACGAAGGACAATGAGCAGTTCTTC. Encoded protein: CASGTTKDNEQFF.